The 4 T cell receptor beta chains below come from one sample, sequenced in a study of regulatory T cells in long-lasting Graves disease. Time point in this sample: newly diagnosed GD, antithyroid drugs for less than 3 months. Making the TCR library involved RNA that had been extracted from PBMCs. The authors built TCR beta libraries using iRepertoire HTBI primers and Arm-PCR of CDR3 regions. TCRdb re-analysed the multiplex PCR reads in MiXCR, keeping a single row per CDR3 protein. The table shows a few hundred thousand distinct CDR3 sequences, with approximately 18% occurring only once. These data also featured in a second study, about T cells in Graves' hyperthyroidism and ophthalmopathy.

The material was peripheral blood mononuclear cells (PBMCs), obtained at new diagnosis, from a patient treated with antithyroid drugs. The receptors derive from a woman under 40 with Graves disease.

This clonotype has at least ten counts. The chain is built from TRBV20-1 and TRBJ2-7, with 13 bases that match TRBD2. With V trimmed by 3 bases and J by 3 bases, 11 bases remained unmatched. From germline, CDR1 is DFQATT and CDR2 SNEGSKA (reference sequence). The CDR3 covers 17 residues. CDR3 bases: TGCAGTGCTAGGACAGGGGGAACTAGCGGGGGGGTCTACGAGCAGTACTTC. It is translated as CSARTGGTSGGVYEQYF.

This clonotype was counted at least ten times. The chain recombines TRBV5-1 with TRBJ1-1; tentatively, D is TRBD1 (5 bases). Per the germline V gene, CDR1 is SGHRS and CDR2 is YFSETQ. Trimming removed 4 bases from V and 3 bases from J, with 7 bases in between. CDR3 length equals 12 residues. The DNA of the CDR3 is TGCGCCAGCAGCGAAGGGGACACTGAAGCTTTCTTT. It is translated as CASSEGDTEAFF.

This clonotype was counted ten times or more. This chain links TRBV13 with TRBJ1-2; D perhaps matches TRBD1 (6 bases). Trimming took 4 bases from V and 3 from J, leaving 21 bases between them. The CDR3 contains 17 residues. Per the germline V gene, CDR1 is PRHDT and CDR2 is FYEKMQ (reference sequence). CDR3 coding DNA: TGTGCCAGCAGCTCCCAAAGGACAGCCGTTAACTACTATGGCTACACCTTC. Its protein is CASSSQRTAVNYYGYTF.

The table lists this clonotype with many counts. One end of the junction fails to match germline, which may point to a read error. The chain uses TRBV6-1 and TRBJ2-7, with 7 nucleotides matching TRBD2. The germline gives CDR1 MNHNS, CDR2 SASEGT. The CDR3 length is 14 residues. The CDR3 loop reads CASREGLGTVEQYF. The DNA of the CDR3 is TGTGCCAGCAGGGAAGGACTAGGAACTGTCGAGCAGTACTTC.